Listed here are 14 T cell receptor beta chains from one sample, sequenced in a study of T-cell reconstitution after alpha-beta-depleted transplantation in children. Unique molecular identifiers were incorporated into the prepared TCRbeta library. One entry per CDR3 protein, called by TCRdb with MiXCR from the PCR reads. This sample has 240,000 or so distinct CDR3 sequences, with approximately 12% found just once. Sequencing used PBMCs from the stem cell graft donor, obtained from the stem cell graft. The receptors shown here come from a human donor who donated a stem cell graft to a child with acute lymphoblastic leukemia.

This clonotype was seen ten or more times. In nucleotides, the CDR3 is TGCAGTGTCGTAATTAAAAACATTCAGTACTTC. Protein: CSVVIKNIQYF. J is TRBJ2-4 and V is TRBV20-1; D is unresolved. Between the trimmed V and J ends, which lost 7 bases and 4 bases, there was a span of 8 bases. CDR3 size: 11 residues. Germline lookup yields CDR1 DFQATT and CDR2 SNEGSKA (reference sequence).

Ten or more counts support this clonotype. The V call is TRBV12-3 or TRBV12-4, the J call TRBJ1-2; D gene unclear. The length of the CDR3 is 14 residues. Trimming removed 3 bases at V and 3 bases at J, with 11 bases between. The CDR3 is CASSLRREYYGYTF. In nucleotides, the CDR3 is TGTGCCAGCAGTTTGAGAAGAGAGTACTATGGCTACACCTTC.

At least ten counts were recorded for this clonotype. The chain carries TRBV5-1 and TRBJ2-2; no firm D call. The V end was cut by 7 bases, the J end by 7 bases, with 11 bases between. CDR3 length equals 12 residues. Germline-derived CDR1 and CDR2 are SGHRS and YFSETQ. CDR3 DNA sequence: TGCGCCAGCGGACCTCTTAGCGGGGAGCTGTTTTTT. Translating it yields CASGPLSGELFF.

On this clonotype: This may come from a read error, since a much larger clone is one base off. The chain employs TRBV10-3 and TRBJ2-5; no reliable D call. The germline gives CDR1 ENHRY, CDR2 SYGVKD. CDR3 length: 11 amino acids. The CDR3 sequence: CAIKDHETQYF. The CDR3 DNA follows: TGTGCCATCAAGGACCACGAGACCCAGTACTTC.

The rearrangement joins TRBV3-1 to TRBJ1-2; a weak D match, TRBD1 (5 bases). Germline CDR1 and CDR2: LGHDT and YNNKEL (reference sequence). The V gene lost 6 bases and the J gene lost 8 bases, with 16 bases spanning the gap. CDR3 size: 13 residues. The CDR3 sequence: CASSYDRGVGYTF. For the CDR3, the DNA is TGTGCCAGCAGTTACGACAGAGGGGTAGGCTACACCTTC.

There are many counts of this clonotype. The CDR3 reads CASLYISYNEQFF. DNA for the CDR3: TGTGCCAGCCTATACATCTCCTACAATGAGCAGTTCTTC. This chain links TRBV2 with TRBJ2-1, with D unclear. The CDR3 covers 13 residues. Trimming cost V 8 bases and J 0 bases, with 8 bases left between them. CDR1 and CDR2 from the germline V gene are SNHLY and FYNNEI.

This clonotype was counted only a few times. The V gene is TRBV25-1, the J gene TRBJ1-1, with unresolved D. The CDR3 loop spans 15 amino acids. The germline V gene has CDR1 MGHDK and CDR2 SYGVNS. V gave up 1 base and J gave up 0 bases, with 9 bases separating them. CDR3 residues: CASSELVGMNTEAFF. CDR3 nucleotides: TGTGCCAGCAGTGAATTGGTAGGGATGAACACTGAAGCTTTCTTT.

The sample holds many counts of this clonotype. This rearrangement joins TRBV4-3 to TRBJ1-5; 10 positions match TRBD1. The CDR3 consists of 17 residues. J gave up 4 bases and V 0 bases, and 6 bases lay outside the gene matches. Per germline, CDR1 LGHNA and CDR2 YSLEER. In DNA, the CDR3 is TGCGCCAGCAGCCAAGAATCGACAGGGGGCAGAAATCAGCCCCAGCATTTT. It encodes CASSQESTGGRNQPQHF.

This clonotype has a count of ten or more. The J gene is TRBJ2-3, the V gene TRBV27, with D perhaps TRBD2 (6 bases). The V end lost 10 bases, the J end lost 2 bases, and 16 bases lay between the germline ends. CDR3 length: 14 residues. CDR1 and CDR2 from the germline V gene are MNHEY and SMNVEV (reference sequence). The CDR3 is CATRPGLYTDTQYF. The DNA of the CDR3 is TGTGCCACCCGACCGGGACTGTACACAGATACGCAGTATTTT.

This clonotype was counted ten times or more. V usage is TRBV7-2 and J usage is TRBJ1-1; D not certain. Trimming removed 1 base from V and 5 bases from J, with 14 bases in between. CDR1 is SGHTA and CDR2 is FQGNSA in the germline V gene. The CDR3 length is 15 residues. The CDR3 is CASSLVVGGRTEAFF. The CDR3 DNA reads TGTGCCAGCAGCTTAGTTGTGGGTGGTCGGACTGAAGCTTTCTTT.

This clonotype was seen repeatedly, ten times or more. The chain combines TRBV5-1 with TRBJ2-2; D remains unclear. Germline assignment: CDR1 SGHRS and CDR2 YFSETQ. V was trimmed by 4 bases and J by 2 bases, leaving 12 bases between them. The CDR3 is 15 residues long. This CDR3 is CASSRTTSNTGELFF. The CDR3 DNA is TGCGCCAGCAGCAGGACGACCAGTAACACCGGGGAGCTGTTTTTT.

The CDR3 reads CASSLETAAMATNEKLFF. In DNA, the CDR3 is TGCGCCAGCAGCTTGGAGACCGCTGCTATGGCGACTAATGAAAAACTGTTTTTT. The chain employs TRBV5-1 and TRBJ1-4; no clear D gene. Germline V gene sequence: CDR1 SGHRS, CDR2 YFSETQ. Trimming pared 0 bases from V and 2 bases from J, leaving 17 bases between. The CDR3 consists of 18 residues.

This clonotype has a count of ten or more. The genes are TRBV9 and TRBJ1-2; 11 bases map to TRBD1. The germline CDR1 and CDR2 sequences are SGDLS and YYNGEE. The V gene end was trimmed by 3 bases and the J gene end by 2 bases; junction bases not matched to a gene: 3. This CDR3 has 15 amino acids. Here the CDR3 DNA reads TGTGCCAGCAGCGGGACAGGGGGCTTCAACTATGGCTACACCTTC. It specifies CASSGTGGFNYGYTF.

This clonotype was observed at least ten times. J is TRBJ1-3 and V is TRBV27; no clear D. V shed 3 bases and J shed 0 bases, with 9 bases lying between them. The CDR3 totals 15 residues. The germline V gene encodes CDR1 MNHEY and CDR2 SMNVEV (reference sequence). CDR3 sequence: CASSFDGSSGNTIYF. The CDR3 nucleotides are TGTGCCAGCAGTTTCGACGGCTCCTCTGGAAACACCATATATTTT.